These 15 T cell receptor beta chains originate from one sample sequenced in a study of shared clonotypes between healthy human individuals. Using immunoSEQ multiplex PCR, the repertoire was profiled, and TCRdb retains in-frame clones only, with some absent. The sample has about 600,000 clones, more than 95% seen once. Input material: naive CD4+ T cells sorted from blood. Subset of the sample: CD45RA+ positively selected. The receptors were sampled from a woman aged 30 to 39 in good health.

The chain couples TRBV5-4 to TRBJ2-3; 11 bases fit TRBD2. The CDR3 length is 16 residues. Germline lookup yields CDR1 SGHNT and CDR2 YYREEE (reference sequence). Losses at the gene ends were 4 bases for V and 2 bases for J; bases not matched to a gene: 6. CDR3 sequence (DNA): TGTGCCAGCAGCCTCCGACTAGCGGGGCCCACAGATACGCAGTATTTT. Amino acid sequence: CASSLRLAGPTDTQYF.

The V and J genes are TRBV10-3 and TRBJ1-5, with D possibly being TRBD1 (5 bases). V was shortened by 3 bases and J by 10 bases, with 13 bases between the two germline ends. The CDR3 is 13 amino acids. Looked up from germline, CDR1 is ENHRY and CDR2 is SYGVKD. CDR3 amino acids: CAISDGTGGPQHF. The CDR3 DNA reads TGTGCCATCAGTGATGGGACGGGAGGTCCCCAGCATTTT.

This chain links TRBV6-5 with TRBJ1-1, with D possibly TRBD1 on 6 matching bases. The CDR3 covers 13 residues. The germline V gene encodes CDR1 MNHEY and CDR2 SVGAGI. The V end lost 3 bases, the J end lost 3 bases, and 8 bases lay between the germline ends. In DNA, the CDR3 is TGTGCCAGCAGTTATGGGGGGCACACTGAAGCTTTCTTT. This encodes CASSYGGHTEAFF.

This chain joins TRBV6-1 and TRBJ1-3; D unresolved. Trimming pared 7 bases from V and 0 bases from J, leaving 10 bases between. The CDR3 is 14 residues long. Germline CDR1 reads MNHNS; CDR2 reads SASEGT. CDR3 sequence reads: CASMSRLSGNTIYF. In nucleotides, the CDR3 is TGTGCCAGCATGAGTCGGCTCTCTGGAAACACCATATATTTT.

This chain joins TRBV29-1 and TRBJ1-2; no firm D call. The CDR3 contains 15 residues. V lost 1 base, J lost 7 bases, and 19 bases lay in between. Germline values: CDR1 SQVTM, CDR2 ANQGSEA. Written as DNA, the CDR3 is TGCAGCGTTGAAGTTCATGGGCTCGTGGTCAGTGGCTACACCTTC. It yields the protein CSVEVHGLVVSGYTF. The full variable domain, rest sourced from reference TRBV29-1 and TRBJ1-2, is SAVISQKPSRDICQRGTSLTIQCQVDSQVTMMFWYRQQPGQSLTLIATANQGSEATYESGFVIDKFPISRPNLTFSTLTVSNMSPEDSSIYLCSVEVHGLVVSGYTFGSGTRLTVV.

V and J are TRBV5-5 and TRBJ2-6; no clear D. Germline values: CDR1 SGHKS, CDR2 YYEKEE (reference sequence). The CDR3 runs 16 residues. Trimming cost V 3 bases and J 1 base, with 11 bases left between them. The CDR3 reads CASSWILESGANVLTF. CDR3 nucleotides: TGTGCCAGCAGCTGGATTTTAGAGTCTGGGGCCAACGTCCTGACTTTC.

As DNA, the CDR3 is TGTGCCAGCAGCCTGAGCGGGACGGCCCTATACGAGCAGTACTTC. Its protein is CASSLSGTALYEQYF. The V gene is TRBV5-6, the J gene TRBJ2-7; 7 bases align to TRBD2. J gave up 4 bases and V 4 bases, and 11 bases lay outside the gene matches. This CDR3 comprises 15 residues. Germline CDR1 reads SGHDT; CDR2 reads YYEEEE.

V is TRBV28 and J is TRBJ2-5, with D possibly TRBD1 on 5 matching bases. The end of the DNA fits TRBJ2-7 better, so the J call may be wrong. The CDR3 is 14 residues long. Germline values: CDR1 MDHEN, CDR2 SYDVKM. This chain's CDR3 is CATLLQGSQDEQYF. In nucleotides, the CDR3 is TGTGCCACCCTGCTTCAGGGATCCCAGGACGAGCAGTACTTC.

V gene TRBV25-1 combines with J gene TRBJ1-1; D remains unclear. CDR1 is MGHDK and CDR2 is SYGVNS in the germline V gene. Trimming removed 2 bases at V and 2 bases at J, with 12 bases between. CDR3 size: 15 residues. CDR3 sequence: CASSEDVTDNTEAFF. As DNA, the CDR3 is TGTGCCAGCAGTGAAGACGTTACCGACAACACTGAAGCTTTCTTT.

This chain uses TRBV7-9 with TRBJ1-5; the match to TRBD1 covers 7 bases. V was pared by 0 bases and J by 0 bases, with 2 bases of the junction left unmatched. The germline CDR1 and CDR2 sequences are SEHNR and FQNEAQ (reference sequence). CDR3 length: 16 amino acids. The CDR3 DNA sequence: TGTGCCAGCAGCTTAGCACAGGGGATTAGCAATCAGCCCCAGCATTTT. As protein: CASSLAQGISNQPQHF.

The gene calls are TRBV4-2 and TRBJ1-2, with 8 bases identical to TRBD1. Germline lookup yields CDR1 LGHNA and CDR2 YNFKEQ. V was pared by 3 bases and J by 8 bases, with 5 bases of the junction left unmatched. The CDR3 spans 13 residues. CDR3 amino acids: CASSHDRGGGYTF. The CDR3 coding sequence is TGTGCCAGCAGCCATGACAGGGGTGGAGGCTACACCTTC.

CDR3 DNA sequence: TGTGCCAGCAGTGAGAACCTTAAGAGCTCCTACGAGCAGTACTTC. Its translation: CASSENLKSSYEQYF. This chain uses TRBV28 with TRBJ2-7, with unresolved D. The V end was cut by 5 bases, the J end by 0 bases, with 14 bases between. From germline, CDR1 is MDHEN and CDR2 SYDVKM. The CDR3 has 15 amino acids.

The chain couples TRBV5-1 to TRBJ2-5; 8 bases match TRBD2. Unmatched junction bases numbered 7, after V lost 4 bases and J lost 5 bases. CDR3 length equals 14 residues. Germline CDR1 is SGHRS and CDR2 is YFSETQ. This chain's CDR3 is CASSRGLESETQYF. The CDR3 DNA sequence: TGCGCCAGCAGCCGGGGACTAGAGTCGGAGACCCAGTACTTC.

This clone is a singleton in its sample. The chain is built from TRBV5-8 and TRBJ1-5; the D is unclear. The germline CDR1 and CDR2 sequences are SGHTS and YDEGEE. The V end was cut by 4 bases, the J end by 4 bases, with 9 bases between. This CDR3 spans 13 amino acids. In DNA, the CDR3 is TGTGCCAGCAGCGTAGGATGGAATCAGCCCCAGCATTTT. This codes for CASSVGWNQPQHF.

This clone was detected once. The V and J genes are TRBV10-2 and TRBJ2-3; D is perhaps TRBD1 (5 bases). In germline, CDR1 is WSHSY, CDR2 SAAADI. V shed 7 bases and J shed 2 bases, with 10 bases lying between them. The CDR3 is 13 residues long. CDR3 sequence reads: CASKRGSTDTQYF. The CDR3 DNA follows: TGCGCCAGCAAAAGGGGTTCCACAGATACGCAGTATTTT.